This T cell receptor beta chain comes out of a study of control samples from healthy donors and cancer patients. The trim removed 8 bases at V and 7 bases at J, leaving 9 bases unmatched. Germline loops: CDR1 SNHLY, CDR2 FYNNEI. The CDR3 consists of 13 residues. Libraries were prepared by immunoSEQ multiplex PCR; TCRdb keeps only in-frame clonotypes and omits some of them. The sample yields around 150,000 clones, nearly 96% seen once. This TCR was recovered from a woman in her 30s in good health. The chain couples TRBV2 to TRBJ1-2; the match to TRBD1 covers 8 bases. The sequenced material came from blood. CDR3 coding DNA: TGTGCCAGCGAAACACAGGGGGAGGCTGGCTACACCTTC. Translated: CASETQGEAGYTF.